This record concerns one TCR beta chain sequence. This sample is drawn from a study of identical twins. TCRdb ran MiXCR on the 5' RACE reads and lists one entry per CDR3 protein. The data show around 470,000 distinct CDR3 sequences, 11% to 15% seen once. V shed 4 bases, J shed 3 bases, and the junction held 18 bases outside the gene matches. The germline V gene encodes CDR1 SGHDT and CDR2 YYEEEE. CDR3 length: 18 residues. This same sample was also taken into another study, of yellow fever vaccine responses in identical twins.

The specimen sequenced was CD4+ T cells sorted from blood. V and J are TRBV5-6 and TRBJ2-5; 7 bases are a match to TRBD1. The sequence was collected from a woman aged 18-35 years in good health. The CDR3 DNA is TGTGCCAGCAGCGGATACGGGCGGGCGACAGGGCGGAAAGAGACCCAGTACTTC. Encoded protein: CASSGYGRATGRKETQYF. Filled out from reference TRBV5-6 and TRBJ2-5, the complete variable domain reads DAGVTQSPTHLIKTRGQQVTLRCSPKSGHDTVSWYQQALGQGPQFIFQYYEEEERQRGNFPDRFSGHQFPNYSSELNVNALLLGDSALYLCASSGYGRATGRKETQYFGPGTRLLVL.